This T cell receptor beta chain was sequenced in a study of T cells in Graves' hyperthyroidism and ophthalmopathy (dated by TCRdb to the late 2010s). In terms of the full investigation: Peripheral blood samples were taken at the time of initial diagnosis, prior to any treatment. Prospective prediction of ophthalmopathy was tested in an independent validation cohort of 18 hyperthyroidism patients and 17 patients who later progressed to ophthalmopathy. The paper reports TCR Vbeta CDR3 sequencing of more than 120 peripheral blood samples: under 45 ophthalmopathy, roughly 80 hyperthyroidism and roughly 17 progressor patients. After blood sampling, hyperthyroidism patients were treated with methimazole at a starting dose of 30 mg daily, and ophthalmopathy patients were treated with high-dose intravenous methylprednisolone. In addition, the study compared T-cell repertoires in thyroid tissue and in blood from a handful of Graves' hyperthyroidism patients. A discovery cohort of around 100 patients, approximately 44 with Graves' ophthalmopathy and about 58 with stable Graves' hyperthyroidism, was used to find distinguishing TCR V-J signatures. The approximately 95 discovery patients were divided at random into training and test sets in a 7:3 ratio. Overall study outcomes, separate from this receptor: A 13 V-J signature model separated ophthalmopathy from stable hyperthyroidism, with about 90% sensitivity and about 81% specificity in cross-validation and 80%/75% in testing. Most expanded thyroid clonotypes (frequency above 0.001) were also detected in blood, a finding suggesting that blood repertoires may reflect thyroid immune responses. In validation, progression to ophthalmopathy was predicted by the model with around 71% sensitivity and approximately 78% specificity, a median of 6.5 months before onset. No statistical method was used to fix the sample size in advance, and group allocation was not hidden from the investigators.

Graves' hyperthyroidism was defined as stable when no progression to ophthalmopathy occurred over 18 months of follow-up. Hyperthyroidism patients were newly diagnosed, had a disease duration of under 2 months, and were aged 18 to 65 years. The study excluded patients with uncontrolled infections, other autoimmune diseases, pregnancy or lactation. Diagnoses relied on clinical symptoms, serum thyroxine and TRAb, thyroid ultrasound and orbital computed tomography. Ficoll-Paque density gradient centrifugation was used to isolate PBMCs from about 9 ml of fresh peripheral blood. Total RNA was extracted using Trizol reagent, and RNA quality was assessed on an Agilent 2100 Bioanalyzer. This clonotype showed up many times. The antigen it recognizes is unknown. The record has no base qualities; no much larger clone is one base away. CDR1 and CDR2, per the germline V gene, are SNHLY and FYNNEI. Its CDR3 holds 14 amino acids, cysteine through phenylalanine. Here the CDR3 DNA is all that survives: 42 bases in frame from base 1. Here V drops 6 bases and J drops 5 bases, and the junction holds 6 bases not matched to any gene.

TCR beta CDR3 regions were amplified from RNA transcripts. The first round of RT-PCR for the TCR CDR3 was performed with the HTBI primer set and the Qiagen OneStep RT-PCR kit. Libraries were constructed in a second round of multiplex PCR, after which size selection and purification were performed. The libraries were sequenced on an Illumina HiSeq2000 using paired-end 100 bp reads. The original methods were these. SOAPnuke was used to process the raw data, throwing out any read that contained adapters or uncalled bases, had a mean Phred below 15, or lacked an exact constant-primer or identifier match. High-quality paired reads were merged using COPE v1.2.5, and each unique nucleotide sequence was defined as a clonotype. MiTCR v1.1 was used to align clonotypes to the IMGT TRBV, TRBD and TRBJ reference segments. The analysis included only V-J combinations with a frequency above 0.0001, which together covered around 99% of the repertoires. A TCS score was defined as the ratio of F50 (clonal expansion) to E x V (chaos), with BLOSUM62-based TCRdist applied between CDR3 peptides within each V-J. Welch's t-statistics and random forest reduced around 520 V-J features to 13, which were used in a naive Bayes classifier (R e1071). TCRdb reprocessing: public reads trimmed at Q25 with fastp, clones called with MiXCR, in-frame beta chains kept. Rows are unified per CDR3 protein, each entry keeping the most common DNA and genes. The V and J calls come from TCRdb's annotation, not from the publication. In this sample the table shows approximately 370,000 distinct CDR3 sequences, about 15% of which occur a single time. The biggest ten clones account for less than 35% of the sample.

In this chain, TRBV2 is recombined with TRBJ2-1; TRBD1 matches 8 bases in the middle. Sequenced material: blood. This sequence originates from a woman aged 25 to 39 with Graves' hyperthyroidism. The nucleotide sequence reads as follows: TGTGCCAGCAGCCAGGACAGGGCCCACAATGAGCAGTTCTTC. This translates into CASSQDRAHNEQFF.